A selection of T cell receptor beta chains follows, all from one sample in a study of metastatic and nonmetastatic thyroid tumors. TCRdb reprocessed the PCR reads using MiXCR. The sample lists some 84,000 clones, roughly 8.6% occurring once. Specimen: blood. Receptor source: a female donor with papillary thyroid cancer or a benign thyroid nodule (not recorded which). Some clones in this sample may be carry-over from other donors' samples. The conserved cysteine and the conserved F or W are not part of the CDR3 here.

v_call | cdr3_length | cdr3_aa
TRBV6-1 | 14 | ASRGILGQGGSPLH
TRBV7-6 | 14 | ASSLVQGIGGNTIY
TRBV7-2 | 13 | ASSTPGSSGNTIY
TRBV6-5 | 12 | ASSYAVQTDTQY
TRBV5-1 | 12 | ASSRESTNEKLF
TRBV3-1 | 13 | ASSPPGQLAHEQY
TRBV10-3 | 13 | AISPGQGKWYGYT
TRBV9 | 13 | ASSVALSYTDTQY
TRBV20-1 | 12 | SATPQGAGQPQH
TRBV28 | 10 | ASSATNYGYT
TRBV5-1 | 13 | ASRQLVGGPDTQY
TRBV5-1 | 13 | ASSLQGRRTDTQY
TRBV11-2 | 16 | ASSLEIRAAATNEKLF
TRBV28 | 15 | ASSPRTGRYSNQPQH
TRBV7-9 | 13 | ASSFGGGEGETQY
TRBV29-1 | 10 | SVGANQETQY
TRBV11-2 | 14 | ASSLGRAGSQETQY